These 8 T cell receptor beta chains were sequenced from one sample in a study of CD8+CD57+ T cells in acquired aplastic anemia. It was patients with CD8+CD57+ cell expansion by flow cytometry who were chosen for sequencing. The template used for profiling TCR beta VDJ and CDR3 was genomic DNA. TCRdb re-called the reads through MiXCR, storing one row per CDR3 protein. The table lists under 200,000 distinct CDR3 sequences, 40% to 55% of them singletons. The sample taken for sequencing was sorted CD4+, CD8+, or CD8+CD57+ T cells (not recorded which) from PBMCs. The receptor set was obtained from a human donor with aplastic anemia.

V is TRBV2 and J is TRBJ1-2; 7 nucleotides align to TRBD1. Per the germline V gene, CDR1 is SNHLY and CDR2 is FYNNEI. This CDR3 is built from 14 residues. The V gene end was trimmed by 4 bases and the J gene end by 4 bases; junction bases not matched to a gene: 6. The CDR3 protein is CASSGGQVPYGYTF. CDR3 nucleotide sequence: TGTGCCAGCAGTGGAGGACAGGTTCCCTATGGCTACACCTTC.

The CDR3 bases are TGTGCCAGCAGCCAAGACCGGGACAGGGACAATTCACCCCTCCACTTT. Protein: CASSQDRDRDNSPLHF. V usage is TRBV4-2 and J usage is TRBJ1-6, with 9 positions matching TRBD1. This CDR3 comprises 16 residues. Germline CDR1 reads LGHNA; CDR2 reads YNFKEQ. V was clipped by 0 bases and J by 7 bases; unmatched bases: 4.

This chain uses TRBV7-8 with TRBJ2-7, with D possibly TRBD1 on 6 matching bases. The germline gives CDR1 SGHVS, CDR2 FQNEAQ. CDR3 length equals 14 residues. V was cut by 1 base and J by 0 bases, with 7 bases left in between. CDR3 nucleotides: TGTGCCAGCAGCTTAGTGGACAGCTCCTACGAGCAGTACTTC. It translates to CASSLVDSSYEQYF.

The J gene is TRBJ2-2, the V gene TRBV19, with D possibly matching TRBD2 (5 bases). The CDR3 spans 12 residues. Per germline, CDR1 LNHDA and CDR2 SQIVND (reference sequence). V lost 4 bases and J 13 bases, leaving 13 bases between the germline ends. CDR3 bases: TGTGCCAGTAGTAGGTTGGGCGCGGGGCTGTTTTTT. Translation: CASSRLGAGLFF. The full variable domain, rest sourced from reference TRBV19 and TRBJ2-2, is DGGITQSPKYLFRKEGQNVTLSCEQNLNHDAMYWYRQDPGQGLRLIYYSQIVNDFQKGDIAEGYSVSREKKESFPLTVTSAQKNPTAFYLCASSRLGAGLFFGEGSRLTVL.

The rearrangement links TRBV29-1 to TRBJ2-1; D uncertain. This CDR3 has 13 amino acids. CDR1 is SQVTM, CDR2 ANQGSEA, per germline. The V gene lost 3 bases and the J gene lost 6 bases, with 12 bases spanning the gap. CDR3 region: CSVDGQPPNEQFF. CDR3 nucleotides: TGCAGCGTTGATGGGCAGCCCCCCAATGAGCAGTTCTTC.

Comment on this clonotype: A much larger clonotype is one base distant, so this may be a read error. CDR3 bases: TGCAGTGCTAGAGATCCCCGGTCAGGGCCAAACACTAAAGCTTTCTTT. It is translated as CSARDPRSGPNTKAFF. The rearrangement joins TRBV20-1 to TRBJ1-1, with D possibly being TRBD1 (5 bases). The CDR3 is made up of 16 amino acids. The V gene's germline CDR1 is DFQATT and CDR2 SNEGSKA (reference sequence).

This clonotype occurred once. The chain combines TRBV10-2 with TRBJ2-2; D is ambiguous. Trimming stripped 0 bases from V and 7 bases from J, with 6 bases between. Germline CDR1 and CDR2: WSHSY and SAAADI. The CDR3 extends over 13 amino acids. CDR3 in DNA: TGCGCCAGCAGTGAGTCGCGTAACGGGGAGCTGTTTTTT. Translating gives CASSESRNGELFF.

This clonotype was seen at least ten times. This sequence joins TRBV5-4 and TRBJ2-7; TRBD1 might be the D (6 bases). The CDR3 extends over 14 amino acids. Trimming took 3 bases from V and 4 from J, leaving 14 bases between them. CDR1 is SGHNT and CDR2 is YYREEE in the germline V gene (reference sequence). The CDR3 is CASSSGTSLYEQYF. The CDR3 DNA reads TGTGCCAGCAGCTCCGGGACATCTCTTTACGAGCAGTACTTC. Supplemented by reference TRBV5-4 and TRBJ2-7, the full variable domain reads ETGVTQSPTHLIKTRGQQVTLRCSSQSGHNTVSWYQQALGQGPQFIFQYYREEENGRGNFPPRFSGLQFPNYSSELNVNALELDDSALYLCASSSGTSLYEQYFGPGTRLTVT.